The rows below give T cell receptor beta chains drawn from one sample of a study of lymphopenia after photon versus proton radiotherapy. Here immunoSEQ multiplex PCR was the method, and the copy in TCRdb shows in-frame clones only, minus some. The sample gives some 42,000 clones, approximately 82% of which show up once; over 20% is in the top ten. This sample comprised peripheral blood, obtained from a patient treated with proton-based radiotherapy. The receptors were sampled from a woman aged 70-85 years with pancreatic cancer. The conserved cysteine and the conserved F or W are not part of the CDR3 here. Each record gives: V gene, clone size, CDR3 protein. Size tells how often a clone was seen (once, few, many) or the class of an expanded clone, and some rows leave it out.

TRBV11-3	-	ASSWGLLSGNTIY
TRBV5-1	-	ASSLIPTSGSREQY
TRBV2	-	ASSVEGREQY
TRBV28	once	ASTSSVRPLGGETQY
TRBV2	-	ASSESLYGYT
TRBV6-5	few	ASSYGQGVETQY
TRBV10-3	-	AIRGEQY
TRBV28	few	ASSSDRDIY
TRBV2	-	ASSASGRAGSDTQY
TRBV5-4	few	ASRSAGGSSYEQY
TRBV11-2	-	ASSRLEGNEQF
TRBV2	-	ASLGLGMVTQY
TRBV9	-	ASSGAGWETQY
TRBV21-1	-	ASSKLKL
TRBV5-1	-	ASSPTRPGTGGAQTQY
TRBV28	-	ASSPSTGIQTYWVYNEQF
TRBV5-1	-	ASSLASHYGYT
TRBV28	-	ASSPGPRGGYT
TRBV4-1	-	ASSQEPDSYYSNQPQH
TRBV6-6	-	ASSYEGYGTKH
TRBV5-6	few	ASSFRDSPLH
TRBV9	-	ASSVGLGGYEQY
TRBV28	-	ASRRSAYEQY
TRBV2	-	ASEGTSGSRGEQF
TRBV4-2	-	ASSQETGQGALDTQY
TRBV7-2	-	ASSLAGTSTDTQY
TRBV11-2	few	ASRGTGGVDTQY
TRBV6-1	-	ASSPRDYGYT
TRBV28	few	ASSNPTGGGYGYT
TRBV7-2	-	ASGRVTEAF
TRBV18	-	ASSPGTGNTEAF
TRBV2	-	ASSSPGQGNHEQY
TRBV23-1	-	ASSQFGGNYGYT
TRBV13	-	PRSWIGAAGNTIY
TRBV7-2	-	ASSFPGPRSYEQY
TRBV27	-	ASRKDNRPPYEQY
TRBV28	once	ASSMPQGAAFKGYT
TRBV20-1	-	SVHQSYEQY
TRBV27	-	ASRRPGLSTNTQY
TRBV30	-	AWSHALDSNQPQH
TRBV6-4	-	ASSPTAYNSPLH
TRBV28	-	ASSLIGTASIGSQH
TRBV9	-	ASSTDGTTNEKLF
TRBV7-9	-	ASSWGGGDATEAF